Sequencing of this T cell receptor (beta chain) was carried out in a study of T cells in Graves' hyperthyroidism and ophthalmopathy. The source material, RNA transcripts, was used to amplify TCR beta CDR3 regions. Using the HTBI primer set, a first-round RT-PCR was run on the TCR CDR3. MiXCR, run by TCRdb on the multiplex PCR reads, gives a single entry per CDR3 protein. Among approximately 46,000 distinct CDR3 sequences, roughly 50% were seen once, and the ten largest hold 30% to 35%. V was pared by 3 bases and J by 3 bases, with 9 bases between. This CDR3 is built from 15 residues. The V gene's germline CDR1 is MDHEN and CDR2 SYDVKM. This clonotype showed up many times. Exclusion followed for patients with uncontrolled infection, other autoimmune disease, pregnancy or lactation.

The receptor was derived from a woman in her forties or fifties with Graves' hyperthyroidism. V usage is TRBV28 and J usage is TRBJ2-6; D unclear. Material: peripheral blood or thyroid tissue (not recorded which). The CDR3 nucleotides read TGTGCCAGCAGTTTTGTAGGCAGTGGGGCCAACGTCCTGACTTTC. This codes for CASSFVGSGANVLTF.